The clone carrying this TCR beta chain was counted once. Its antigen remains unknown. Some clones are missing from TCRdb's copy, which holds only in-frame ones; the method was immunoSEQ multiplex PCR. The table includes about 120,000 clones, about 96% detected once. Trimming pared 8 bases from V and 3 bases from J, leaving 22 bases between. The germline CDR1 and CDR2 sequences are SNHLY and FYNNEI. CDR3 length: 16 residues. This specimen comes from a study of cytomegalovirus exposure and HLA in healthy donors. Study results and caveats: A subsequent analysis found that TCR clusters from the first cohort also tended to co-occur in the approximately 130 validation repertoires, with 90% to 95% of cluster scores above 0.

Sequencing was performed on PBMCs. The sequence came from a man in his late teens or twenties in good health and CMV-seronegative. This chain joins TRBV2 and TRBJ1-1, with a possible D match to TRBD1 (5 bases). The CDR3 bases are TGTGCCAGCTTCCCCTCGCCCCCAGGGCAGCACACTGAAGCTTTCTTT. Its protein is CASFPSPPGQHTEAFF.